Below, 5 T cell receptor beta chains from the same sample are listed, as sequenced in a study of T cell repertoires in cytomegalovirus infection (dated by TCRdb to between 2018 and 2020). These TCRs are of unknown antigen specificity. According to the study, the label for this sample's treatment or condition signals: in vitro stimulation with specific CMV peptide epitopes to enrich CMV-specific T cells. The run used an Illumina HiSeq 1500. TCRdb ran its own pipeline on the public reads, namely fastp trimming at Q25 and MiXCR clone calling, and kept in-frame beta chains. Each CDR3 protein appears once, grouped with its most common genes and DNA. This sample holds about 69,000 distinct CDR3 sequences; about 30% were observed only once. The ten biggest clones cover 50% to 65% of the sample. Sequenced here: CD8+ T cells from cultured PBMCs, sampled from culture after CMV antigen stimulation. The source of these receptors is a human donor in good health (CMV status not recorded). Some clones in this sample may be carry-over from other donors' samples.

The V call is TRBV6-2 or TRBV6-3, the J call TRBJ2-5; 7 bases map to TRBD1. Germline-derived CDR1 and CDR2 are MNHEY and SVGEGT. V dropped 6 bases and J dropped 5; count of bases not matched to a gene: 6. CDR3 length: 13 amino acids. The CDR3, as DNA: TGTGCCAGCAGCCGACAGGGTACGGAGACCCAGTACTTC. This translates into CASSRQGTETQYF.

This clonotype was observed many times. This rearrangement joins TRBV27 to TRBJ2-7; unclear D gene. The germline V and J ends were trimmed by 1 base and 3 bases, with 13 bases remaining between them. The CDR3 covers 15 residues. Per germline, CDR1 MNHEY and CDR2 SMNVEV (reference sequence). The CDR3 protein is CASSLWAVGSYEQYF. Here the CDR3 DNA reads TGTGCCAGCAGTTTATGGGCCGTCGGAAGCTACGAGCAGTACTTC.

The genes are TRBV5-5 and TRBJ1-2; maybe TRBD1 (6 bases). The CDR3 has 16 amino acids. Looked up from germline, CDR1 is SGHKS and CDR2 is YYEKEE (reference sequence). Trimming removed 2 bases from V and 6 bases from J, with 20 bases in between. CDR3 protein: CASSFRGGASTHGYTF. Written as DNA, the CDR3 is TGTGCCAGCAGCTTCAGAGGGGGAGCTTCCACCCATGGCTACACCTTC.

This clonotype was recorded at least ten times. The rearrangement uses TRBV19 and TRBJ2-3, with TRBD2 identical over 7 bases. The CDR3 has 15 residues. V was clipped by 7 bases and J by 0 bases; unmatched bases: 7. Germline V gene data show CDR1 as LNHDA and CDR2 as SQIVND (reference sequence). The CDR3 is CASKTGTTSTDTQYF. The CDR3 bases are TGTGCCAGTAAAACCGGGACTACTAGCACAGATACGCAGTATTTT.

The chain employs TRBV19 and TRBJ2-2, with 7 bases that match TRBD1. V gave up 8 bases and J gave up 5 bases; unmatched junction bases: 2. The CDR3 covers 12 residues. The germline V gene has CDR1 LNHDA and CDR2 SQIVND (reference sequence). The CDR3: CASLQGTGELFF. CDR3 bases: TGTGCCAGTCTACAGGGGACCGGGGAGCTGTTTTTT.